The T cell receptor beta chain under discussion was sequenced for a study of blood T cell repertoires in COVID-19. Across the whole study: Collection of acute and convalescent COVID-19 samples took place in the United States, Italy and Spain. PBMCs, B-cell-depleted T cells, or T cells were the source of the cDNA or gDNA that made up the material.

V gave up 4 bases and J gave up 1 base, with 11 bases separating them. From germline, CDR1 is SGHRS and CDR2 YFSETQ. This CDR3 is built from 14 residues. Per the study methods: Estimated nucleated cell counts came from reference gene primer amplification. Generated by immunoSEQ multiplex PCR, the TCRdb table keeps only in-frame clones and is missing some. Clone size and V and J calls were adopted from that table, with D and trimming inferred from the DNA. Altogether under 95,000 clones are present, 80% to 90% being singletons, with the ten largest covering less than 7%. The TCR originated in a woman between 50 and 59 years old with acute or convalescent COVID-19. The chain carries TRBV5-1 and TRBJ1-1; D possibly corresponds to TRBD1 (5 bases). The sample consisted of peripheral blood. For the CDR3, the DNA is TGCGCCAGCAGCCTGGGGCCTCCGAACACTGAAGCTTTCTTT. Translation: CASSLGPPNTEAFF.